The TCR beta chain described here comes from a study of beta chain features in type 1 diabetes. At the level of the study: Researchers looked at roughly 110 million sorted cells across all samples.

CDR1 and CDR2 from the germline V gene are DFQATT and SNEGSKA (reference sequence). The CDR3 sequence is 11 residues long. Trimming shortened V by 5 bases and J by 5 bases, and 10 bases separated the two germline ends. The isolated RNA, all of it, was reverse transcribed, so expressed TCRB transcripts were what got sequenced. Only in-frame clones appear in the TCRdb table, and some are missing; sequencing was by immunoSEQ multiplex PCR. Among around 150,000 clones listed, around 8% were seen once. The rearrangement joins TRBV20-1 to TRBJ2-7, with D possibly being TRBD1 (6 bases). The sample consisted of central memory CD4+ T cells from blood. The sequence was collected from a man aged 18 to 29 in good health. The CDR3 here is CSAAQGNEQYF. The CDR3 region has the DNA TGCAGTGCTGCACAGGGAAACGAGCAGTACTTC.